This T cell receptor (beta chain) was sequenced in a study of sequential checkpoint blockade in melanoma. Treatment meaning: randomized to nivolumab then ipilimumab (arm A) or the reverse (arm B). The V gene end was trimmed by 5 bases and the J gene end by 5 bases; junction bases not matched to a gene: 8. In germline, CDR1 is LNHDA, CDR2 SQIVND (reference sequence). This CDR3 is built from 15 residues. The data were produced by immunoSEQ multiplex PCR, yet TCRdb's version contains in-frame clones alone and is incomplete. The data contain around 4,500 clones, 45% to 60% of them singletons. The genes are TRBV19 and TRBJ2-3; 9 bases are a match to TRBD2. The clonotype originates from a human donor with melanoma. The source material was CD8+ T cells sorted from blood (inferred from file names), sampled from a patient given nivolumab and ipilimumab in sequence. The CDR3 loop reads CASSPEREEGDTQYF. In DNA form, the CDR3 reads TGTGCCAGTAGTCCAGAGCGGGAGGAGGGAGATACGCAGTATTTT.